One sample yielded the 20 T cell receptor beta chains listed below, sequenced in a study of blood T cell repertoires in COVID-19. Generated by immunoSEQ multiplex PCR, the TCRdb table keeps only in-frame clones and is missing some. The table has over 75,000 clones, 65% to 85% seen once. Source material: peripheral blood. Source of these receptors: a man between 65 and 79 years old with acute or convalescent COVID-19.

V is TRBV5-4 and J is TRBJ2-3; 14 nucleotides match TRBD2. Germline CDR1 and CDR2: SGHNT and YYREEE (reference sequence). V trimming: 4 bases; J trimming: 3 bases; junction bases outside the gene matches: 7. CDR3 length: 17 amino acids. The CDR3 bases are TGTGCCAGCAGCGAAGGGACTAGCGGGGGCCCTACAGATACGCAGTATTTT. Amino acids: CASSEGTSGGPTDTQYF. Full variable domain (rest looked up from reference TRBV5-4 and TRBJ2-3): ETGVTQSPTHLIKTRGQQVTLRCSSQSGHNTVSWYQQALGQGPQFIFQYYREEENGRGNFPPRFSGLQFPNYSSELNVNALELDDSALYLCASSEGTSGGPTDTQYFGPGTRLTVL.

In nucleotides, the CDR3 is TGTGCCAGCAGCTTGGGAGACAGGGGCTTTTTGCGCGGCTACACCTTC. Its protein product is CASSLGDRGFLRGYTF. This chain joins TRBV7-2 and TRBJ1-2; 8 nucleotides match TRBD1. V lost 3 bases to trimming and J lost 8 bases; unmatched junction nucleotides: 14. The CDR3 is made up of 16 amino acids. The germline CDR1 and CDR2 sequences are SGHTA and FQGNSA.

This chain uses TRBV15 with TRBJ1-6; D remains ambiguous. There are 13 residues in the CDR3. CDR1 and CDR2 (germline): LNHNV, YYDKDF (reference sequence). Trimming removed 0 bases at V and 9 bases at J, with 6 bases between. The DNA for the CDR3 is TGTGCCACCAGCAGAGATCCGGTTTCACCCCTCCACTTT. Amino acid sequence: CATSRDPVSPLHF.

The CDR3 DNA is TGCGCCAGCAGCCCGACTAGCGGGGGAGAAAACATTCAGTACTTC. Residues: CASSPTSGGENIQYF. The rearrangement joins TRBV5-1 to TRBJ2-4, with 12 bases that match TRBD2. Per germline, CDR1 SGHRS and CDR2 YFSETQ. This CDR3 comprises 15 residues. Germline trimming cut 4 bases from V and 5 bases from J; bases unmatched to any gene: 4. The variable domain in full, with the rest retrieved from reference TRBV5-1 and TRBJ2-4, is KAGVTQTPRYLIKTRGQQVTLSCSPISGHRSVSWYQQTPGQGLQFLFEYFSETQRNKGNFPGRFSGRQFSNSRSEMNVSTLELGDSALYLCASSPTSGGENIQYFGAGTRLSVL.

This chain uses TRBV2 with TRBJ2-3; D may be TRBD1 (6 bases). CDR3 length: 14 residues. Germline CDR1 and CDR2: SNHLY and FYNNEI. Trimming stripped 8 bases from V and 2 bases from J, with 14 bases between. This CDR3 reads CASQADRLTDTQYF. The CDR3, as DNA: TGTGCCAGCCAGGCAGACAGGCTCACAGATACGCAGTATTTT. Full variable domain (remainder filled in from reference TRBV2 and TRBJ2-3): EPEVTQTPSHQVTQMGQEVILRCVPISNHLYFYWYRQILGQKVEFLVSFYNNEISEKSEIFDDQFSVERPDGSNFTLKIRSTKLEDSAMYFCASQADRLTDTQYFGPGTRLTVL.

The chain is built from TRBV28 and TRBJ1-1, with TRBD1 matching 9 bases. Germline V gene sequence: CDR1 MDHEN, CDR2 SYDVKM. Trimming removed 5 bases from V and 4 bases from J; junction bases left unmatched: 14. This CDR3 region has 17 residues. The CDR3 DNA reads TGTGCCAGCAGTCTCGGACAGGGGCGCTTTGGGGGCACTGAAGCTTTCTTT. It yields the protein CASSLGQGRFGGTEAFF.

V gene TRBV7-6 combines with J gene TRBJ2-7, with 13 positions matching TRBD2. CDR3 length: 16 amino acids. CDR1 and CDR2 (germline): SGHVS, FNYEAQ. Unmatched junction bases numbered 7, after V lost 1 base and J lost 7 bases. The CDR3 is CASSLELAGGLGEQYV. CDR3 sequence (DNA): TGTGCCAGCAGCTTAGAACTAGCGGGGGGGCTAGGGGAGCAGTACGTC.

V and J are TRBV5-4 and TRBJ1-3; 8 nucleotides align to TRBD1. The CDR3 spans 14 residues. Germline CDR1 is SGHNT and CDR2 is YYREEE (reference sequence). V lost 4 bases and J lost 2; bases outside the gene matches: 2. CDR3 in amino acids: CASSQDRAGNTIYF. Here the CDR3 DNA reads TGTGCCAGCAGCCAGGACAGGGCTGGAAACACCATATATTTT.

V and J are TRBV28 and TRBJ2-2; D possibly corresponds to TRBD1 (6 bases). Germline loops: CDR1 MDHEN, CDR2 SYDVKM. The V end lost 5 bases, the J end lost 7 bases, and 14 bases lay between the germline ends. The CDR3 is 14 residues long. CDR3 sequence: CASSLQGNGGELFF. CDR3 DNA sequence: TGTGCCAGCAGTCTCCAGGGGAACGGCGGGGAGCTGTTTTTT.

This clone was recorded a few times. The V and J genes are TRBV6-2 or TRBV6-3 and TRBJ2-5, with 10 bases aligning to TRBD2. The germline gives CDR1 MNHEY, CDR2 SVGEGT. There are 14 residues in the CDR3. J gave up 4 bases and V 6 bases, and 5 bases lay outside the gene matches. The CDR3 nucleotides are TGTGCCAGCAGCTTCCTAGCGGGGGCAGAGACCCAGTACTTC. Translated, it gives CASSFLAGAETQYF.

This CDR3 reads CASSGPLAGDGNEQFF. The CDR3 DNA reads TGCGCCAGCAGTGGGCCCTTAGCGGGGGATGGTAATGAGCAGTTCTTC. This sequence joins TRBV10-2 and TRBJ2-1; 9 bases match TRBD2. The length of the CDR3 is 16 residues. The germline V gene has CDR1 WSHSY and CDR2 SAAADI. Trimming removed 4 bases from V and 7 bases from J; junction bases left unmatched: 11.

J is TRBJ1-4 and V is TRBV7-9, with 8 bases identical to TRBD1. Trimming at V came to 5 bases and at J to 8 bases, leaving 10 bases not matched to a gene. The CDR3 is 15 residues long. Per the germline V gene, CDR1 is SEHNR and CDR2 is FQNEAQ (reference sequence). The CDR3 loop is CASSHSTGVREKLFF. The CDR3 DNA follows: TGTGCCAGCAGCCATTCGACAGGGGTCCGCGAAAAACTGTTTTTT.

The rearrangement joins TRBV2 to TRBJ1-4; D gene unclear. This CDR3 is built from 15 residues. The germline gives CDR1 SNHLY, CDR2 FYNNEI. Between the trimmed V and J ends, which lost 6 bases and 5 bases, there was a span of 16 bases. The CDR3 sequence: CASRPSPVANEKLFF. The CDR3 bases are TGTGCCAGCAGACCTAGCCCAGTCGCAAATGAAAAACTGTTTTTT.

The chain uses TRBV5-5 and TRBJ2-5; TRBD1 agrees at 8 bases. Germline V lookup: CDR1 SGHKS, CDR2 YYEKEE (reference sequence). This CDR3 region has 14 residues. J gave up 5 bases and V 5 bases, and 8 bases lay outside the gene matches. Here the CDR3 DNA reads TGTGCCAGCAGTTACCCAGGGGGCCTGGAGACCCAGTACTTC. Residues: CASSYPGGLETQYF.

A note on this clone: It is unclear where the CDR3 begins or ends on the DNA, so no DNA is shown, and the CDR3 is as TCRdb lists it. The rearrangement joins TRBV21-1 to TRBJ2-5; no DNA check was done on the table's D call, TRBD2. TRBV21-1 is a recognized pseudogene. The CDR3 is made up of 17 amino acids, end residues included. The CDR3 protein is CASSKLVAGGNEETQYF.

The chain joins TRBV5-1 to TRBJ2-3, with D possibly being TRBD2 (6 bases). V was shortened by 0 bases and J by 0 bases, with 11 bases between the two germline ends. The CDR3 contains 16 residues. Germline assignment: CDR1 SGHRS and CDR2 YFSETQ. The CDR3 loop is CASSLDGGASTDTQYF. As DNA, the CDR3 is TGCGCCAGCAGCTTGGACGGGGGAGCTAGCACAGATACGCAGTATTTT.

The chain carries TRBV3-1 (or the pseudogene TRBV3-2) and TRBJ2-5; 9 nucleotides match TRBD1. The CDR3 has 15 amino acids. The germline gives CDR1 LGHDT, CDR2 YNNKEL (reference sequence). J gave up 6 bases and V 2 bases, and 7 bases lay outside the gene matches. This CDR3 is CASSQHGTGLKTQYF. As DNA, the CDR3 is TGTGCCAGCAGCCAACACGGGACAGGGTTGAAGACCCAGTACTTC.

The rearrangement joins TRBV5-4 to TRBJ2-3, with 7 bases that match TRBD2. J was trimmed by 3 bases and V by 0 bases; bases with no gene match: 4. This CDR3 has 15 amino acids. Per germline, CDR1 SGHNT and CDR2 YYREEE (reference sequence). The CDR3 region is CASSLGVGGTDTQYF. In nucleotides, the CDR3 is TGTGCCAGCAGCTTGGGGGTGGGAGGGACAGATACGCAGTATTTT.

This chain uses TRBV20-1 with TRBJ2-7, with a weak D call TRBD2 (6 bases). CDR1 is DFQATT, CDR2 SNEGSKA, per germline (reference sequence). Trimming stripped 3 bases from V and 3 bases from J, with 15 bases between. The length of the CDR3 is 14 residues. The CDR3 coding sequence is TGCAGTGCTAGTTATACGGGGGATTTCTACGAGCAGTACTTC. Its translation is CSASYTGDFYEQYF.

V usage is TRBV6-5 and J usage is TRBJ1-2; D gene unclear. Between the trimmed V and J ends, which lost 8 bases and 4 bases, there was a span of 14 bases. There are 13 residues in the CDR3. Per the germline V gene, CDR1 is MNHEY and CDR2 is SVGAGI. This chain's CDR3 is CASQFGVGYGYTF. The CDR3 DNA reads as TGTGCCAGCCAATTCGGGGTAGGCTATGGCTACACCTTC.